The T cell receptor beta chain described here comes from a study of blood T cell repertoires in COVID-19. The V segment lost 3 bases and the J segment 3 bases; nucleotides outside the gene matches: 12. The germline gives CDR1 LGHDT, CDR2 YNNKEL (reference sequence). This CDR3 region has 20 residues. Measured with immunoSEQ multiplex PCR; TCRdb has only the in-frame clones, and not every one. The sample records fewer than 45,000 clones, almost 85% being singletons. Sequencing input: peripheral blood. The TCR originated in a human donor in a cohort sampled during active COVID-19. V gene TRBV3-1 (or the pseudogene TRBV3-2) combines with J gene TRBJ2-3; 16 bases fit TRBD2. In DNA form, the CDR3 reads TGTGCCAGCAGCCACCATTTTCCGGGACTAGCGGGAGGGCCAACAGATACGCAGTATTTT. It is translated as CASSHHFPGLAGGPTDTQYF.